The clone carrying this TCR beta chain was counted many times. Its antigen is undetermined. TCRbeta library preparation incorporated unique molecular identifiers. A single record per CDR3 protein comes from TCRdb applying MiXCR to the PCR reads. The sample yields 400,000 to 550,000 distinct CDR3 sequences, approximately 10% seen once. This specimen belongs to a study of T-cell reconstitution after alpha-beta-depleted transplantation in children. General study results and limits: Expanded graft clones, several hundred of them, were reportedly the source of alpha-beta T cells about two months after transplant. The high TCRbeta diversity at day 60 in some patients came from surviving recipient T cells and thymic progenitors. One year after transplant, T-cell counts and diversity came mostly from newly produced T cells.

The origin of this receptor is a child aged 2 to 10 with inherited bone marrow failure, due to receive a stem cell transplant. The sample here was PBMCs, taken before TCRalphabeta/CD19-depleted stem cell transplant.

Here the CDR3 reads CASSYSRNRVADFNEQFF. The CDR3 DNA reads TGTGCCAGCAGTTACTCGAGGAACAGGGTCGCTGATTTCAATGAGCAGTTCTTC. The chain is built from TRBV6-5 and TRBJ2-1, with D perhaps matching TRBD1 (6 bases). Germline V CDR1 and CDR2: MNHEY, SVGAGI. Trimming left V 0 bases short and J 6 bases short, with 21 bases between. The CDR3 extends over 18 amino acids.